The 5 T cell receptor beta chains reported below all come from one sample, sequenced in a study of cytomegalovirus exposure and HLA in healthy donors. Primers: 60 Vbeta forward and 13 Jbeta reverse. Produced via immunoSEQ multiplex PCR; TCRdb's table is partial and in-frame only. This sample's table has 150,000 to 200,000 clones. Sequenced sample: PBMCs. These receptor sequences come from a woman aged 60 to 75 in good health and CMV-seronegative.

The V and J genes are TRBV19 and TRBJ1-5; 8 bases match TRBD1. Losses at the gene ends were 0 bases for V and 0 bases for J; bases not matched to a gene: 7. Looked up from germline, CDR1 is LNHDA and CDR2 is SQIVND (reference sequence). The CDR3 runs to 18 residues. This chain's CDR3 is CASSIDRTGPYSNQPQHF. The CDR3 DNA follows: TGTGCCAGTAGTATAGATCGGACAGGGCCCTATAGCAATCAGCCCCAGCATTTT.

The chain's CDR3 is CASSPSQGNRGVNEKLFF. Written as DNA, the CDR3 is TGCGCCAGCAGCCCATCCCAGGGAAACAGGGGAGTTAATGAAAAACTGTTTTTT. The chain combines TRBV5-1 with TRBJ1-4; TRBD1 agrees at 7 bases. This CDR3 has 18 residues. V shed 4 bases and J 4 bases; nucleotides not matched to a gene: 16. Germline values: CDR1 SGHRS, CDR2 YFSETQ.

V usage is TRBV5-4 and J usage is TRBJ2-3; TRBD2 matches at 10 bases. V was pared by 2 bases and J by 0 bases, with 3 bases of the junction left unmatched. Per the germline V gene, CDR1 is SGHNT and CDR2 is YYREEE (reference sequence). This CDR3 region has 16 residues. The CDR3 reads CASSLGLADSTDTQYF. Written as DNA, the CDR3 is TGTGCCAGCAGCTTAGGACTAGCGGATAGCACAGATACGCAGTATTTT.

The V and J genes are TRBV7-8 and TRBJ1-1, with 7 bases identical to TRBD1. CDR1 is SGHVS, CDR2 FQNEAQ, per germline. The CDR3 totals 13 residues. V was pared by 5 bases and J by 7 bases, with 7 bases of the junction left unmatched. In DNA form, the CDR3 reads TGTGCCAGCAGCCGGGCCAGGGACAGTGAAGCTTTCTTT. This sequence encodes CASSRARDSEAFF.

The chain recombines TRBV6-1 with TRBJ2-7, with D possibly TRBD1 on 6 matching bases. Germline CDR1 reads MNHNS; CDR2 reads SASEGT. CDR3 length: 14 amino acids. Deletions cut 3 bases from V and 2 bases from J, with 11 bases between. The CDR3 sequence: CASSDRGSTYEQYF. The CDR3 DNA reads TGTGCCAGCAGTGACAGGGGTTCCACCTACGAGCAGTACTTC.